What follows are 17 T cell receptor beta chains derived from one specimen sequenced in a study of shared T cell receptors in the human thymus. Only in-frame clones appear in the TCRdb table, and some are missing; sequencing was by immunoSEQ multiplex PCR. Here the sample spans some 700,000 clones, 75% to 90% being singletons. This sample also belongs to another study, concerning human thymus T cells.

Sequences were obtained from thymocytes. These TCRs come from a girl less than two years old with a congenital heart defect.

The chain joins TRBV5-1 to TRBJ2-3; D perhaps matches TRBD2 (6 bases). Germline CDR1 is SGHRS and CDR2 is YFSETQ. The CDR3 length is 16 residues. V was shortened by 1 base and J by 0 bases, with 12 bases between the two germline ends. The CDR3 DNA reads TGCGCCAGCAGCTTGCCCCCTGGAGGGAGCACAGATACGCAGTATTTT. Its protein product is CASSLPPGGSTDTQYF.

This chain connects TRBV27 to TRBJ1-1; D is possibly TRBD1 (6 bases). V lost 5 bases and J lost 4, with 17 bases in between. Germline-derived CDR1 and CDR2 are MNHEY and SMNVEV (reference sequence). This CDR3 is 15 amino acids long. CDR3 residues: CASSPLPGHTTEAFF. The CDR3 DNA reads TGTGCCAGCAGTCCTCTACCGGGACACACCACTGAAGCTTTCTTT.

This chain connects TRBV30 to TRBJ1-1; 9 bases align to TRBD1. The length of the CDR3 is 16 residues. V shed 8 bases and J 3 bases; nucleotides not matched to a gene: 16. Per germline, CDR1 GTSNPN and CDR2 SVGIG (reference sequence). The CDR3: CAAPPGQGRADTEAFF. The CDR3 DNA follows: TGTGCCGCCCCCCCGGGACAGGGCAGAGCGGACACTGAAGCTTTCTTT.

CDR3 coding DNA: TGTGCCTGGAGTGTAGGGGGAGAAGCTTTCTTT. Protein sequence: CAWSVGGEAFF. This sequence joins TRBV30 and TRBJ1-1, with D perhaps matching TRBD1 (6 bases). CDR3 length: 11 amino acids. Trimming left V 0 bases short and J 8 bases short, with 7 bases between. CDR1 is GTSNPN, CDR2 SVGIG, per germline (reference sequence).

The chain links TRBV7-2 to TRBJ2-7; no reliable D call. Trimming took 4 bases from V and 3 from J, leaving 7 bases between them. The CDR3 runs to 12 residues. Per germline, CDR1 SGHTA and CDR2 FQGNSA. As DNA, the CDR3 is TGTGCCAGCAGCTCACTCCACTACGAGCAGTACTTC. It codes for CASSSLHYEQYF.

This chain links TRBV5-6 with TRBJ1-3, with TRBD1 matching 7 bases. Germline-derived CDR1 and CDR2 are SGHDT and YYEEEE. V lost 0 bases and J lost 2; bases outside the gene matches: 5. The CDR3 has 16 amino acids. The CDR3 DNA sequence: TGTGCCAGCAGCTTGGAGGGGGCCTCCGCTGGAAACACCATATATTTT. The encoded protein is CASSLEGASAGNTIYF.

The rearrangement joins TRBV20-1 to TRBJ2-5; D might be TRBD2 (6 bases). V shed 6 bases and J shed 7 bases, with 12 bases lying between them. Germline V lookup: CDR1 DFQATT, CDR2 SNEGSKA (reference sequence). The CDR3 has 11 residues. CDR3 sequence reads: CSAHSEGTQYF. In nucleotides, the CDR3 is TGCAGTGCCCACTCGGAGGGGACCCAGTACTTC.

V is TRBV29-1 and J is TRBJ2-1; D remains unclear. The CDR3 loop spans 10 amino acids. Trimming took 7 bases from V and 15 from J, leaving 16 bases between them. Per germline, CDR1 SQVTM and CDR2 ANQGSEA. The CDR3 DNA reads TGCAGCGGCCGTTGTAGCCTGGGGTTCTTC. As protein: CSGRCSLGFF.

This chain joins TRBV28 and TRBJ2-7; perhaps TRBD2 as D (6 bases). CDR1 MDHEN and CDR2 SYDVKM come from the germline V gene. The CDR3 contains 16 residues. Trimming took off 5 bases at V and 1 base at J, with 18 bases between the two ends. CDR3 coding DNA: TGTGCCAGCAGTCCAATCTCGGGGGAAGCTTCCTACGAGCAGTACTTC. It specifies CASSPISGEASYEQYF.

The chain recombines TRBV19 with TRBJ2-5, with 7 bases identical to TRBD2. V trimming: 3 bases; J trimming: 5 bases; junction bases outside the gene matches: 3. Germline CDR1 and CDR2: LNHDA and SQIVND (reference sequence). CDR3 size: 13 residues. This CDR3 reads CASSIRGVETQYF. For the CDR3, the DNA is TGTGCCAGTAGTATTCGGGGGGTCGAGACCCAGTACTTC.

The V and J genes are TRBV4-3 and TRBJ1-2; 8 nucleotides agree with TRBD1. The germline CDR1 and CDR2 sequences are LGHNA and YSLEER. The CDR3 is 15 residues long. Germline trimming cut 3 bases from V and 1 base from J; bases unmatched to any gene: 4. DNA for the CDR3: TGCGCCAGCAGCCAGGGCAGGGGGCTTAACTATGGCTACACCTTC. Its protein product is CASSQGRGLNYGYTF.

A remark on this clone: The sample has other DNA sequences that encode this CDR3 too. The chain is built from TRBV28 and TRBJ1-2; tentative D call: TRBD1 (5 bases). The length of the CDR3 is 14 residues. V was trimmed by 2 bases and J by 4 bases, leaving 11 bases between them. Per the germline V gene, CDR1 is MDHEN and CDR2 is SYDVKM. The CDR3 nucleotides read TGTGCCAGCAGTTTAAGCCGGACAATCTATGGCTACACCTTC. Residues: CASSLSRTIYGYTF.

The chain recombines TRBV29-1 with TRBJ2-7; D may be TRBD1 (5 bases). The CDR3 has 15 residues. The germline CDR1 and CDR2 sequences are SQVTM and ANQGSEA. V was pared by 3 bases and J by 7 bases, with 22 bases between. The CDR3: CSVEGRRQGHREQYF. DNA for the CDR3: TGCAGCGTTGAGGGGCGAAGGCAGGGCCATCGGGAGCAGTACTTC.

The CDR3 DNA follows: TGTGCCAGCAGCCTCACCGCACAGGGAGCTAACTATGGCTACACCTTC. This encodes CASSLTAQGANYGYTF. The chain uses TRBV5-8 and TRBJ1-2, with D tentatively TRBD1 (6 bases). This CDR3 region has 16 residues. The germline gives CDR1 SGHTS, CDR2 YDEGEE. V dropped 4 bases and J dropped 0 bases, with 16 bases sitting between them.

The chain employs TRBV5-1 and TRBJ1-3; D remains ambiguous. With 0 bases removed from V and 0 bases from J, the gap between germline ends came to 10 bases. CDR3 length: 16 residues. Looked up from germline, CDR1 is SGHRS and CDR2 is YFSETQ. The CDR3 nucleotides read TGCGCCAGCAGCTTGGGGCTCAATTGCTCTGGAAACACCATATATTTT. It codes for CASSLGLNCSGNTIYF. The variable domain in full, with the rest retrieved from reference TRBV5-1 and TRBJ1-3, is KAGVTQTPRYLIKTRGQQVTLSCSPISGHRSVSWYQQTPGQGLQFLFEYFSETQRNKGNFPGRFSGRQFSNSRSEMNVSTLELGDSALYLCASSLGLNCSGNTIYFGEGSWLTVV.

V gene TRBV2 combines with J gene TRBJ2-1; 9 bases align to TRBD1. Germline assignment: CDR1 SNHLY and CDR2 FYNNEI. The CDR3 has 16 residues. Germline trimming cut 2 bases from V and 9 bases from J; bases unmatched to any gene: 11. CDR3 region: CASSEPPDRGEVEQFF. The CDR3 DNA is TGTGCCAGCAGTGAACCCCCGGACAGGGGAGAGGTTGAGCAGTTCTTC.

This clone turned up a few times. The chain couples TRBV7-2 to TRBJ1-2; no clear D gene. The V gene lost 4 bases and the J gene lost 2 bases, with 8 bases spanning the gap. The CDR3 is 13 residues long. Germline-derived CDR1 and CDR2 are SGHTA and FQGNSA. The CDR3 loop is CASSSQVNYGYTF. The CDR3 DNA sequence: TGTGCCAGCAGCTCACAAGTAAACTATGGCTACACCTTC.